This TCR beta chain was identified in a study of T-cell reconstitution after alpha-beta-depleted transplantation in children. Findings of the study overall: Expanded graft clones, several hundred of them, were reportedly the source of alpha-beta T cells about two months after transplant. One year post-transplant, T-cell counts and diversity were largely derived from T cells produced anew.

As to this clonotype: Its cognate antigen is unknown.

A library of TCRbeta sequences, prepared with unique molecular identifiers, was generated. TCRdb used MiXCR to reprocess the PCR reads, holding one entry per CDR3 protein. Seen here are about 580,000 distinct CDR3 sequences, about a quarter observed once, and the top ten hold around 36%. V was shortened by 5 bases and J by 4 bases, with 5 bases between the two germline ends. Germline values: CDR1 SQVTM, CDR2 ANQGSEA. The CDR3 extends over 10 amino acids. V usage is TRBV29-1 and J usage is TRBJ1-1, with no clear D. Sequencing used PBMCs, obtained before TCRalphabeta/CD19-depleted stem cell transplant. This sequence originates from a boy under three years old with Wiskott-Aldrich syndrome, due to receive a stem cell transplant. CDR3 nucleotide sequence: TGCAGCGTTTATGGCACTGAAGCTTTCTTT. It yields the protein CSVYGTEAFF.